This TCR beta chain stems from a study of blood T cell repertoires in COVID-19 (dated by TCRdb to 2020 to 2021). Background on the whole study: Samples from collaborators originated in the United States, Italy and Spain and spanned both the acute and convalescent phases of COVID-19. The material from the prospective study consisted of cDNA or gDNA derived from T cells, B-cell-depleted T cells, or PBMCs. Deeply sampled blood TCRbeta repertoires from subjects exposed to, actively infected with, or recovered from COVID-19 were included in the dataset. The repertoires were released in a freely available public database meant as a resource for research on the immune response to SARS-CoV-2. The samples were drawn from the first 160 participants of the ongoing ImmuneRACE study and from 950 to 1,500 subjects provided by 6 global collaborators. Sample metadata almost always included a de-identified subject ID, COVID-19 status, age in years and sex. Where HLA class I and class II types were available, the types were taken from metadata supplied by the sample provider, not from assay-based typing.

CDR1 is given as SGHDN and CDR2 as FVKESK, both from the germline V gene. The trim is 5 bases for V and 7 bases for J, with a gap of 14 bases between the germline ends. Counted from cysteine to phenylalanine, this CDR3 has 13 amino acids. Only the CDR3 region is kept as DNA, spanning 39 bases read in frame from base 1. Beyond this particular receptor, the publication reports: The amount of clinical and demographic metadata varied by source and participant and was provided uncurated.

This clone has just a few counts. The antigen this receptor binds is unknown. Base-call qualities are not available, and no considerably larger clone is one nucleotide away. The collaborating institutions used their own protocols to collect whole blood in K2EDTA tubes. For TCRbeta analysis, collaborators shipped samples as frozen whole blood, isolated PBMCs, or DNA extracted from either of those sample types. TCRbeta CDR3 regions were amplified from genomic DNA by means of the immunoSEQ Assay, a bias-controlled multiplex PCR. Under the source paper's analysis protocol: Within the assay, amplification of reference gene primers was used to estimate how many nucleated cells each sample contained. To quantify the absolute abundance of each unique TCRbeta CDR3 rearrangement, sequence reads were collapsed and filtered. For each sample, productive Simpson clonality was calculated by taking the square root of Simpson's diversity index across productive rearrangements. This immuneACCESS table, as held by TCRdb, lists in-frame sequences with V and J called but not all clones. Of the missing ones, under half trace to an unresolved V gene in checked studies; the others have no known cause. V and J calls and clone size come straight from that table; D and trimming were deduced from the DNA. Here the sample has roughly 120,000 clones; less than 85% occur a single time. The ten largest clones add up to roughly 4% of the sample.

This TCR was recovered from a human donor in a cohort sampled during active or convalescent COVID-19. Material for sequencing was peripheral blood. This chain joins TRBV14 to TRBJ1-2, with the D gene not confidently named. CDR3 loop: CASSFGMRGGYTF. The bases are TGTGCCAGCAGCTTCGGAATGAGAGGTGGCTACACCTTC.